These 15 T cell receptor beta chains were all obtained from the same sample, sequenced in a study of cytomegalovirus exposure and HLA in healthy donors. Assay used: immunoSEQ multiplex PCR; TCRdb lists only in-frame clones, some missing. The sample lists 150,000 to 200,000 clones; 86% were seen once. The sequenced material came from PBMCs. The receptors here all came from a man younger than 35 in good health and CMV-seropositive.

The chain combines TRBV5-4 with TRBJ2-3; a weak D match, TRBD2 (5 bases). Germline CDR1 SGHNT, CDR2 YYREEE (reference sequence). CDR3 length: 13 amino acids. V gave up 5 bases and J gave up 0 bases, with 7 bases separating them. CDR3 coding DNA: TGTGCCAGCAGGGAGGCAAGCACAGATACGCAGTATTTT. Protein sequence: CASREASTDTQYF. The variable domain in full, with the rest retrieved from reference TRBV5-4 and TRBJ2-3, is ETGVTQSPTHLIKTRGQQVTLRCSSQSGHNTVSWYQQALGQGPQFIFQYYREEENGRGNFPPRFSGLQFPNYSSELNVNALELDDSALYLCASREASTDTQYFGPGTRLTVL.

The chain has TRBV29-1 and TRBJ2-1, with D tentatively TRBD2 (7 bases). Deletions cut 4 bases from V and 0 bases from J, with 22 bases between. CDR3 length: 18 amino acids. Germline V gene data show CDR1 as SQVTM and CDR2 as ANQGSEA. The CDR3 sequence: CSVGSGTTRYSSYNEQFF. The CDR3 DNA reads as TGCAGCGTTGGGAGCGGGACAACCAGGTACAGCTCCTACAATGAGCAGTTCTTC.

CDR3 sequence reads: CASRRKQGDAQPQHF. CDR3 in DNA: TGTGCCAGCAGACGGAAACAGGGTGATGCGCAGCCCCAGCATTTT. The V gene is TRBV27, the J gene TRBJ1-5, with D maybe TRBD1 (6 bases). V lost 6 bases, J lost 7 bases, and 19 bases lay in between. The CDR3 runs 15 residues. The germline V gene encodes CDR1 MNHEY and CDR2 SMNVEV (reference sequence).

The V and J genes are TRBV9 and TRBJ2-4, with TRBD2 matching 7 bases. The length of the CDR3 is 14 residues. The V segment lost 3 bases and the J segment 7 bases; nucleotides outside the gene matches: 7. CDR1 and CDR2 from the germline V gene are SGDLS and YYNGEE. The CDR3 reads CASSADVGGNIQYF. The DNA for the CDR3 is TGTGCCAGCAGCGCCGACGTGGGAGGGAACATTCAGTACTTC.

The gene calls are TRBV4-2 and TRBJ2-1; 14 nucleotides line up with TRBD2. The CDR3 has 20 residues. Germline-derived CDR1 and CDR2 are LGHNA and YNFKEQ. V lost 4 bases and J lost 0; bases outside the gene matches: 11. The CDR3 sequence is CASSRRAGTSGSFSYNEQFF. In DNA, the CDR3 is TGTGCCAGCAGCCGCCGAGCCGGGACTAGCGGGAGTTTCTCCTACAATGAGCAGTTCTTC.

The gene calls are TRBV28 and TRBJ1-5; 8 positions agree with TRBD1. The CDR3 length is 17 residues. Germline V gene data show CDR1 as MDHEN and CDR2 as SYDVKM. V was clipped by 5 bases and J by 3 bases; unmatched bases: 12. In DNA, the CDR3 is TGTGCCAGCAGTGCGATCCCTCAGACAGGGGTCAATCAGCCCCAGCATTTT. This translates into CASSAIPQTGVNQPQHF.

This chain links TRBV5-1 with TRBJ2-7, with a tentative D call TRBD1 (6 bases). V was shortened by 0 bases and J by 2 bases, with 12 bases between the two germline ends. Germline values: CDR1 SGHRS, CDR2 YFSETQ. CDR3 length equals 15 residues. CDR3 nucleotides: TGCGCCAGCAGCTTGGGGACAGTCAGTACCTACGAGCAGTACTTC. This gives the protein CASSLGTVSTYEQYF.

The chain is built from TRBV19 and TRBJ2-7; D perhaps matches TRBD2 (6 bases). The CDR3 spans 15 residues. The V gene lost 5 bases and the J gene lost 2 bases, with 16 bases spanning the gap. Looked up from germline, CDR1 is LNHDA and CDR2 is SQIVND (reference sequence). The CDR3 region is CASSPGVRDPYEQYF. CDR3 nucleotides: TGTGCCAGTAGTCCGGGGGTGAGGGATCCCTACGAGCAGTACTTC.

With respect to this clone: Additional DNA sequences in this sample encode the identical CDR3. The V gene is TRBV7-9, the J gene TRBJ1-1; 7 bases fit TRBD1. The CDR3 has 14 amino acids. After removal of 1 base from V and 1 base from J, the junction contained 0 bases not matched to a gene. Germline V lookup: CDR1 SEHNR, CDR2 FQNEAQ (reference sequence). The CDR3 sequence: CASSLGTGNTEAFF. CDR3 sequence (DNA): TGTGCCAGCAGCTTAGGGACAGGGAACACTGAAGCTTTCTTT. Filled out from reference TRBV7-9 and TRBJ1-1, the complete variable domain reads DTGVSQNPRHKITKRGQNVTFRCDPISEHNRLYWYRQTLGQGPEFLTYFQNEAQLEKSRLLSDRFSAERPKGSFSTLEIQRTEQGDSAMYLCASSLGTGNTEAFFGQGTRLTVV.

This chain connects TRBV7-3 to TRBJ2-1; 15 positions match TRBD2. The CDR3 length is 18 residues. The ends lost 5 bases at V and 0 bases at J; junction bases unmatched: 5. CDR1 and CDR2 from the germline V gene are SGHTA and FQGTGA. The CDR3 DNA reads as TGTGCCAGCAGCCGGACTAGCGGGGGGGCTAGCTCCTACAATGAGCAGTTCTTC. It codes for CASSRTSGGASSYNEQFF.

This chain connects TRBV5-1 to TRBJ1-2, with D possibly being TRBD1 (6 bases). Per germline, CDR1 SGHRS and CDR2 YFSETQ. The CDR3 length is 14 residues. V was cut by 3 bases and J by 4 bases, with 13 bases left in between. CDR3 amino acids: CASSSRGVGYGYTF. In DNA form, the CDR3 reads TGCGCCAGCAGCTCCAGGGGCGTCGGCTATGGCTACACCTTC. The full variable domain, completed using reference TRBV5-1 and TRBJ1-2, is KAGVTQTPRYLIKTRGQQVTLSCSPISGHRSVSWYQQTPGQGLQFLFEYFSETQRNKGNFPGRFSGRQFSNSRSEMNVSTLELGDSALYLCASSSRGVGYGYTFGSGTRLTVV.

The rearrangement uses TRBV7-2 and TRBJ2-2; 9 nucleotides line up with TRBD2. In germline, CDR1 is SGHTA, CDR2 FQGNSA. The CDR3 is 16 residues long. Germline trimming cut 1 base from V and 8 bases from J; bases unmatched to any gene: 8. The CDR3, as DNA: TGTGCCAGCAGCTTAGTTCGCGGGGGGGTAATTGGGGAGCTGTTTTTT. This sequence encodes CASSLVRGGVIGELFF.

This rearrangement joins TRBV20-1 to TRBJ1-2; maybe TRBD1 (5 bases). CDR3 size: 11 residues. V was clipped by 6 bases and J by 6 bases, with 11 bases between them. Germline V CDR1 and CDR2: DFQATT, SNEGSKA (reference sequence). The CDR3 region has the DNA TGCAGTGCCAGGGAATCCGATGGCTACACCTTC. Residues: CSARESDGYTF.

This clone was detected once. This chain connects TRBV6-5 to TRBJ1-2; 8 bases are shared with TRBD1. The CDR3 runs 15 residues. J lost 3 bases, V lost 6 bases, and 9 bases had no gene match. In germline, CDR1 is MNHEY, CDR2 SVGAGI. Here the CDR3 DNA reads TGTGCCAGCAGCTCCCCTCGGACAGGGCACTATGGCTACACCTTC. This translates into CASSSPRTGHYGYTF.

The chain uses TRBV7-9 and TRBJ2-7; 7 positions match TRBD1. CDR1 SEHNR and CDR2 FQNEAQ come from the germline V gene (reference sequence). Unmatched junction bases numbered 11, after V lost 6 bases and J lost 3 bases. The CDR3 sequence is 15 residues long. Here the CDR3 DNA reads TGTGCCAGCAGTACAATCCGGGACAGATACTACGAGCAGTACTTC. It encodes CASSTIRDRYYEQYF.